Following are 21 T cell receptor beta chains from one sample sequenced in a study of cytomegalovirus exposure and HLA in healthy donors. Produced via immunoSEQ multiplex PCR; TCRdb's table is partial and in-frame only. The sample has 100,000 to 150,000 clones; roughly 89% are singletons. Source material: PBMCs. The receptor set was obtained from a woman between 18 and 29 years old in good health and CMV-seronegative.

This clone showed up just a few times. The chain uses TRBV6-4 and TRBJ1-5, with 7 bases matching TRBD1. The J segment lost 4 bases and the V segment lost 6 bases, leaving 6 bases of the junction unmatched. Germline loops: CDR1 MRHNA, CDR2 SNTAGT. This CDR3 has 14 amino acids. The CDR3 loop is CASSDGTANQPQHF. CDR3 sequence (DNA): TGTGCCAGCAGCGATGGGACAGCAAATCAGCCCCAGCATTTT.

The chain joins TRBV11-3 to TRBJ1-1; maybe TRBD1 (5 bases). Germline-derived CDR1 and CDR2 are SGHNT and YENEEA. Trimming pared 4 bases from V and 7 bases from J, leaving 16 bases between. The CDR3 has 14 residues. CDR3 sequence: CASSSLEGYVEAFF. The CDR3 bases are TGTGCCAGCAGCTCCTTGGAGGGGTATGTTGAAGCTTTCTTT.

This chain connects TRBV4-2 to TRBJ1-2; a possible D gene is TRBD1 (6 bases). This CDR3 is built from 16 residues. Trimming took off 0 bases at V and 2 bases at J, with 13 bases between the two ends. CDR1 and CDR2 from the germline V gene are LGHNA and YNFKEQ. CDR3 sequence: CASSQEKRGGNYGYTF. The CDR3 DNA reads TGTGCCAGCAGCCAAGAAAAAAGGGGGGGAAACTATGGCTACACCTTC.

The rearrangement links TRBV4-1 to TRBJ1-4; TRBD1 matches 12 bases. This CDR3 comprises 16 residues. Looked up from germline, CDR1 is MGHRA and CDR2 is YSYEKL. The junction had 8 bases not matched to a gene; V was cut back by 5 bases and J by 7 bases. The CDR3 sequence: CASSVGTGGVGEKLFF. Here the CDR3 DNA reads TGCGCCAGCAGCGTCGGGACAGGGGGCGTTGGTGAAAAACTGTTTTTT.

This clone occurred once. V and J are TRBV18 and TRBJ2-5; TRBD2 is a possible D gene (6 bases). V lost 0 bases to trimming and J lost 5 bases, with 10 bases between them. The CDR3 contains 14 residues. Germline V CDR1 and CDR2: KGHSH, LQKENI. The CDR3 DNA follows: TGTGCCAGCTCACCACCGGCGGGAACGGAGACCCAGTACTTC. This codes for CASSPPAGTETQYF.

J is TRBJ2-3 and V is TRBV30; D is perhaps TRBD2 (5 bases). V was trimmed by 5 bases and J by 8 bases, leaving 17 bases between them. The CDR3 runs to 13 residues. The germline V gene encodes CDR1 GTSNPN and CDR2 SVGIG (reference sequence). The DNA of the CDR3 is TGTGCCTGGGACGGGATATCCGAGGGTACGCAGTATTTT. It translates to CAWDGISEGTQYF.

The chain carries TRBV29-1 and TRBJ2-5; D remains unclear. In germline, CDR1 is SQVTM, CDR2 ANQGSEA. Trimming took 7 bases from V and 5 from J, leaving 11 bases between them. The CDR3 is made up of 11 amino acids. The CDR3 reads CSGLEVETQYF. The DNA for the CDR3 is TGCAGCGGCCTTGAGGTGGAGACCCAGTACTTC. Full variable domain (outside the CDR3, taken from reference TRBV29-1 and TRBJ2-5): SAVISQKPSRDICQRGTSLTIQCQVDSQVTMMFWYRQQPGQSLTLIATANQGSEATYESGFVIDKFPISRPNLTFSTLTVSNMSPEDSSIYLCSGLEVETQYFGPGTRLLVL.

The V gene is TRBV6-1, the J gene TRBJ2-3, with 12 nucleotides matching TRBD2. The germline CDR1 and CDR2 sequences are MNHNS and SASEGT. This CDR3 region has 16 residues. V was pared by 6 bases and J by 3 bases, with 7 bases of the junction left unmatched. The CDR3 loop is CASSELTSGSTDTQYF. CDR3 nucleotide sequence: TGTGCCAGCAGCGAACTGACTAGCGGGAGTACAGATACGCAGTATTTT.

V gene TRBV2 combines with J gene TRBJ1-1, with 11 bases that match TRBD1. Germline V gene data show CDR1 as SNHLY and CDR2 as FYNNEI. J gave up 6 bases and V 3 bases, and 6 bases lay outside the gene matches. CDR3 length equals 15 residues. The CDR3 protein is CASSDPGQGVPEAFF. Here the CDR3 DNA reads TGTGCCAGCAGTGACCCGGGACAGGGGGTCCCTGAAGCTTTCTTT. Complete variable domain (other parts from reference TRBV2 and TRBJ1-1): EPEVTQTPSHQVTQMGQEVILRCVPISNHLYFYWYRQILGQKVEFLVSFYNNEISEKSEIFDDQFSVERPDGSNFTLKIRSTKLEDSAMYFCASSDPGQGVPEAFFGQGTRLTVV.

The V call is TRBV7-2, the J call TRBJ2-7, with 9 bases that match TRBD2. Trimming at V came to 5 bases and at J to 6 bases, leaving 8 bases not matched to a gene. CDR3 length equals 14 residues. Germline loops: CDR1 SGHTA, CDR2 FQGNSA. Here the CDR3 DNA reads TGTGCCAGCAGCCCAGTAGCGGGAGAGGGCGAGCAGTACTTC. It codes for CASSPVAGEGEQYF.

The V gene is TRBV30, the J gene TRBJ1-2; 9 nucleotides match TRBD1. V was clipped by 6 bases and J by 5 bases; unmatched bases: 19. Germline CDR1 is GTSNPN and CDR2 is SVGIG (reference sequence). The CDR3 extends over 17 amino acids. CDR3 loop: CACPATPGTGFGYGYTF. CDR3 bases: TGTGCCTGCCCCGCGACCCCCGGGACAGGGTTTGGGTATGGCTACACCTTC.

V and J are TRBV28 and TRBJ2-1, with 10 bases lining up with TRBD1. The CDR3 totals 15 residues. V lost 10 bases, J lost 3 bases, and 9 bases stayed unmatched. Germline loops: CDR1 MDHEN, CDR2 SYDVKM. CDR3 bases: TGTGCCACGGAGGAGGGACAGGGGTACTACAATGAGCAGTTCTTC. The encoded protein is CATEEGQGYYNEQFF.

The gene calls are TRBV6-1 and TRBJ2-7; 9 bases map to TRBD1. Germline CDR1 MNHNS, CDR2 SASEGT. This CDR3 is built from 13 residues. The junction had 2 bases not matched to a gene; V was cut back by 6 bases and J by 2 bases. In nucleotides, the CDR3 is TGTGCCAGCAGGGACAGGGGACCCTACGAGCAGTACTTC. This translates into CASRDRGPYEQYF.

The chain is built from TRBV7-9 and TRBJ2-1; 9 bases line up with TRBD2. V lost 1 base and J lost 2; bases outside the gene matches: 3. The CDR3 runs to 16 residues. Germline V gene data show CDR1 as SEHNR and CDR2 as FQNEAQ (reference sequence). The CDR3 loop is CASSLGLAVTYNEQFF. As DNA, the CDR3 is TGTGCCAGCAGCTTAGGACTAGCGGTAACCTACAATGAGCAGTTCTTC.

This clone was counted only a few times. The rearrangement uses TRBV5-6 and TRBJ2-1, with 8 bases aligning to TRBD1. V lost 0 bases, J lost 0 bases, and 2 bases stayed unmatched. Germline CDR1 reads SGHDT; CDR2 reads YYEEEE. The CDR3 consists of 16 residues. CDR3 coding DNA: TGTGCCAGCAGCTTGGGGACAGGGAGCTCCTACAATGAGCAGTTCTTC. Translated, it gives CASSLGTGSSYNEQFF.

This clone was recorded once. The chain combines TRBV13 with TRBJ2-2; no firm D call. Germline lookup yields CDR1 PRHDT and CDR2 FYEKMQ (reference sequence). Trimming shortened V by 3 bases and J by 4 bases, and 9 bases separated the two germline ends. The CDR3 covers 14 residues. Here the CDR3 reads CASSFGRSTGELFF. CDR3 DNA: TGTGCCAGCAGCTTTGGTCGGAGCACCGGGGAGCTGTTTTTT.

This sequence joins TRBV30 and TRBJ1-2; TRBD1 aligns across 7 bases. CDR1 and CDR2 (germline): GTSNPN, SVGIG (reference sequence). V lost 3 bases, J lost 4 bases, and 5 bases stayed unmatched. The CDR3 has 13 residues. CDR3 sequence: CAWSDRVPYGYTF. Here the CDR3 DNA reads TGTGCCTGGAGCGACAGGGTCCCCTATGGCTACACCTTC.

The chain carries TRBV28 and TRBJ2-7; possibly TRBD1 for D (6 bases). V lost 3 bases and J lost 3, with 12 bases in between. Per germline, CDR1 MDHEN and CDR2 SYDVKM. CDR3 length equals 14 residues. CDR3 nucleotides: TGTGCCAGCAGTTTGGACAGCCTATTCTACGAGCAGTACTTC. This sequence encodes CASSLDSLFYEQYF.

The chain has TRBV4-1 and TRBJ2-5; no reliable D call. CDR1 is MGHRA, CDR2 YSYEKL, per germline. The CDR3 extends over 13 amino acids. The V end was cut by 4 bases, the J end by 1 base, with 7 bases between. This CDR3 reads CASSRIFQETQYF. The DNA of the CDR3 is TGCGCCAGCAGCCGTATATTCCAAGAGACCCAGTACTTC.

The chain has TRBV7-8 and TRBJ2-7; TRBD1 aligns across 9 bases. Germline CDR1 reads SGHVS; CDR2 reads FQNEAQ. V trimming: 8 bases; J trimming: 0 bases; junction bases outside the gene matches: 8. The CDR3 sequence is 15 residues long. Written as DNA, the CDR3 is TGTGCCAGCTCTCTAGGACAGGGGAACTCCTACGAGCAGTACTTC. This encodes CASSLGQGNSYEQYF.

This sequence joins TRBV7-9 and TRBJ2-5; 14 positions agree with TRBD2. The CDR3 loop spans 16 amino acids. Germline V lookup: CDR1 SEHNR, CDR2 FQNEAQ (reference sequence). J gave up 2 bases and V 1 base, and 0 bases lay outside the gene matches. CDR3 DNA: TGTGCCAGCAGCTTAGGGACTAGCGGGAGGCAAGAGACCCAGTACTTC. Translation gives CASSLGTSGRQETQYF. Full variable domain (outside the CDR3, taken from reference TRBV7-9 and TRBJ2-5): DTGVSQNPRHKITKRGQNVTFRCDPISEHNRLYWYRQTLGQGPEFLTYFQNEAQLEKSRLLSDRFSAERPKGSFSTLEIQRTEQGDSAMYLCASSLGTSGRQETQYFGPGTRLLVL.